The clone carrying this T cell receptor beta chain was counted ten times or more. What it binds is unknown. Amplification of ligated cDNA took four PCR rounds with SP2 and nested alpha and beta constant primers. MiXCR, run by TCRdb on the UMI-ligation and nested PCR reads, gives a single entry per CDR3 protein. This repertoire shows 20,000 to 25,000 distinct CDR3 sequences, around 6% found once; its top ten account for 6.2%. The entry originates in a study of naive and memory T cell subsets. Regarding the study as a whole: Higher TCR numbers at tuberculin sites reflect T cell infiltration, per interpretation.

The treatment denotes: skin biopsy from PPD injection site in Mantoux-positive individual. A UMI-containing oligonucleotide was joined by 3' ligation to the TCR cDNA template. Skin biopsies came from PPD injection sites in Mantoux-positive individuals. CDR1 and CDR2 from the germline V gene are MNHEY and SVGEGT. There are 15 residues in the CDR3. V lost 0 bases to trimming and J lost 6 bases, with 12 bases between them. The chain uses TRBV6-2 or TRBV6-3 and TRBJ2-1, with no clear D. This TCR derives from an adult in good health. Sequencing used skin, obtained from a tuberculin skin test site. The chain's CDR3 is CASSYSVSALNEQFF. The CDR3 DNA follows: TGTGCCAGCAGTTACTCGGTTTCAGCCCTCAATGAGCAGTTCTTC.